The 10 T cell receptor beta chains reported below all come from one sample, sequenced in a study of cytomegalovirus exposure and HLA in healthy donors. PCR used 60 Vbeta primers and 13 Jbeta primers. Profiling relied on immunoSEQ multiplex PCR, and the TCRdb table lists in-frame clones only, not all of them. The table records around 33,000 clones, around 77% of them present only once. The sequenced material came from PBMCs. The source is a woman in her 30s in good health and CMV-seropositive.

CDR3 protein: CSVEDYWTDNTEAFF. In nucleotides, the CDR3 is TGCAGCGTTGAAGATTACTGGACAGACAACACTGAAGCTTTCTTT. This rearrangement joins TRBV29-1 to TRBJ1-1, with D possibly TRBD1 on 6 matching bases. CDR3 length: 15 residues. Germline V gives CDR1 SQVTM, CDR2 ANQGSEA. V shed 0 bases and J shed 2 bases, with 13 bases lying between them.

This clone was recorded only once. CDR3 sequence: CASRSTGNYGYTF. The CDR3 DNA reads TGTGCCAGCAGGTCCACAGGAAACTATGGCTACACCTTC. The rearrangement uses TRBV27 and TRBJ1-2, with D maybe TRBD1 (5 bases). CDR1 MNHEY and CDR2 SMNVEV come from the germline V gene (reference sequence). The V end was cut by 6 bases, the J end by 2 bases, with 10 bases between. The CDR3 contains 13 residues.

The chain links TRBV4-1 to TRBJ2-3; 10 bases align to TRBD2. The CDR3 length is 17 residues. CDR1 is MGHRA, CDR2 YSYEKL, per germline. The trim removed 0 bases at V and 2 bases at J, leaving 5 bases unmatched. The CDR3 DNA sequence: TGCGCCAGCAGCCAAGAGGTTAGCGGGGGGCTCACAGATACGCAGTATTTT. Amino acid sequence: CASSQEVSGGLTDTQYF.

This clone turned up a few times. The CDR3 loop is CASSQAPGSTDTQYF. CDR3 DNA: TGCGCCAGCAGCCAAGCCCCGGGGAGCACAGATACGCAGTATTTT. The gene calls are TRBV4-1 and TRBJ2-3, with D possibly matching TRBD2 (5 bases). The CDR3 spans 15 residues. The V end lost 1 base, the J end lost 0 bases, and 8 bases lay between the germline ends. In germline, CDR1 is MGHRA, CDR2 YSYEKL.

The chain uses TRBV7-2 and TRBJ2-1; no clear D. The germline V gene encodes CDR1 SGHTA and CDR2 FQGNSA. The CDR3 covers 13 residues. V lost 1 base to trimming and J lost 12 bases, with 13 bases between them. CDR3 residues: CASSLGWVGAQFF. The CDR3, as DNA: TGTGCCAGCAGCTTAGGGTGGGTCGGAGCGCAGTTCTTC.

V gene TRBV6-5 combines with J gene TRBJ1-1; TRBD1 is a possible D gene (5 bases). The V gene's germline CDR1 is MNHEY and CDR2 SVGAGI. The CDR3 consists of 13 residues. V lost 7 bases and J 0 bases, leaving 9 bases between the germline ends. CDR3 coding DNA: TGTGCCAGCAAGGGGATCATGAACACTGAAGCTTTCTTT. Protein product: CASKGIMNTEAFF.

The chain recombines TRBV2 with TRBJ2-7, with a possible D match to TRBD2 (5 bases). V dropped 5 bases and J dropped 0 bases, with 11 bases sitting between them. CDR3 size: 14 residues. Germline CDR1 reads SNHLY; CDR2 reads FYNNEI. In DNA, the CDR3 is TGTGCCAGCAGTCCTCGCGACTACTCCTACGAGCAGTACTTC. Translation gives CASSPRDYSYEQYF.

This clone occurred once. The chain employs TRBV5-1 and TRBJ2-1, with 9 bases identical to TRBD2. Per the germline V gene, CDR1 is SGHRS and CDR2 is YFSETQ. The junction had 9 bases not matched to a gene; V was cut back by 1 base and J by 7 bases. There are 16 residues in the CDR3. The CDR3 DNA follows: TGCGCCAGCAGCTTGTTGGTCTTGGCGGGAGGGAATGAGCAGTTCTTC. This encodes CASSLLVLAGGNEQFF.

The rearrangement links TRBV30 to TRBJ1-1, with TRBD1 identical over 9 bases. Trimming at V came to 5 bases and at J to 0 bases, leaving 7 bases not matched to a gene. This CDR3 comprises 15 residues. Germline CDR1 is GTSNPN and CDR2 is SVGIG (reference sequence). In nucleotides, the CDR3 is TGTGCCTGGTACAGGGGGCTGGGGATGAACACTGAAGCTTTCTTT. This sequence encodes CAWYRGLGMNTEAFF.

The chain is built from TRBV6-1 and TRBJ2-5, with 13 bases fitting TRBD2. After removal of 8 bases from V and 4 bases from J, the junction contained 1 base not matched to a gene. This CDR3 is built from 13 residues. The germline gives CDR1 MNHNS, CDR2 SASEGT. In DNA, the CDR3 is TGTGCCAGCCGGACTAGCGGGAGAGAGACCCAGTACTTC. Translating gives CASRTSGRETQYF.